This T cell receptor beta chain was captured in a study of response to subunit inactivated influenza vaccine. TCRdb re-called the RT-PCR reads through MiXCR, storing one row per CDR3 protein. Among roughly 190,000 distinct CDR3 sequences listed, 13% to 15% were seen once. Study observations and caveats: A suggestion made by the authors is that each seasonal influenza vaccination recruits few new T cells.

About this clonotype: Its antigen remains unidentified.

The germline V gene encodes CDR1 LGHDT and CDR2 YNNKEL (reference sequence). The V and J ends lost 3 bases and 6 bases respectively, with 10 bases between them. The CDR3 is made up of 13 amino acids. Source: CD8+ T cells sorted from PBMCs, taken 4 to 6 days after vaccination. The rearrangement links TRBV3-1 to TRBJ2-3; no clear D gene. The TCR originated in a man aged 50-59 years who received an inactivated influenza vaccine. This CDR3 is CASSHSQWDTQYF. CDR3 DNA sequence: TGTGCCAGCAGCCATTCTCAGTGGGATACGCAGTATTTT.